These 21 T cell receptor beta chains were all obtained from the same sample, sequenced in a study of cytomegalovirus exposure and HLA in healthy donors (TCRdb year 2017). Libraries were constructed by the immunoSEQ multiplex PCR assay. The multiplex PCR relied on a mix of 60 forward primers for TCR Vbeta segments and 13 reverse primers for TCR Jbeta segments. In its TCRdb copy, this immuneACCESS table keeps in-frame sequences only and misses some clones. Where compared with another copy, unresolved V genes explain less than half of these, and the others have no known cause. The sample yields hundreds of thousands of clones; more than 75% were counted once. 3.8% of the sample is held by the ten biggest clonotypes. Sequenced sample: PBMCs. The receptors were gathered from a male donor in good health and CMV-seronegative.

The chain carries TRBV15 and TRBJ2-1; TRBD2 aligns across 8 bases. Germline trimming cut 1 base from V and 2 bases from J; bases unmatched to any gene: 1. Germline V CDR1 and CDR2: LNHNV, YYDKDF (reference sequence). The CDR3 runs 15 residues. CDR3 loop: CATSRATSAYNEQFF. The CDR3 DNA reads TGTGCCACCAGCAGAGCGACTAGCGCCTACAATGAGCAGTTCTTC.

The genes are TRBV27 and TRBJ1-2, with 12 bases fitting TRBD1. With 5 bases clipped from V and 7 bases from J, the junction kept 2 bases outside the gene matches. Germline V CDR1 and CDR2: MNHEY, SMNVEV (reference sequence). This CDR3 is 13 amino acids long. CDR3 DNA: TGTGCCAGCAGTGGGACAGGGGGCGGTGGCTACACCTTC. Translating it yields CASSGTGGGGYTF.

This chain connects TRBV27 to TRBJ1-1, with D maybe TRBD1 (5 bases). Trimming stripped 5 bases from V and 6 bases from J, with 16 bases between. The germline V gene encodes CDR1 MNHEY and CDR2 SMNVEV (reference sequence). This CDR3 comprises 14 residues. The CDR3 region has the DNA TGTGCCAGCAGTAAGACAGCGGGCCGGGCTGAAGCTTTCTTT. As protein: CASSKTAGRAEAFF.

Regarding this clone: Sequence at one end of the junction differs from germline and may be a read error. The genes are TRBV7-9 and TRBJ1-4; tentative D call: TRBD1 (6 bases). The CDR3 length is 16 residues. The germline CDR1 and CDR2 sequences are SEHNR and FQNEAQ (reference sequence). This CDR3 is CSSSLGPGGWWKGLFF. CDR3 in DNA: TGTTCCAGCAGCTTAGGCCCGGGGGGCTGGTGGAAAGGACTGTTTTTT.

The gene calls are TRBV5-1 and TRBJ1-2, with TRBD1 matching 7 bases. Germline loops: CDR1 SGHRS, CDR2 YFSETQ. V was clipped by 4 bases and J by 0 bases; unmatched bases: 6. The CDR3 contains 15 residues. DNA for the CDR3: TGCGCCAGCAGCAGGGGACAGAGAGCTAACTATGGCTACACCTTC. It translates to CASSRGQRANYGYTF.

The chain uses TRBV19 and TRBJ1-2; possible D gene TRBD1, 5 bases. CDR3 length: 15 amino acids. Trimming took off 5 bases at V and 3 bases at J, with 16 bases between the two ends. Germline V lookup: CDR1 LNHDA, CDR2 SQIVND (reference sequence). The chain's CDR3 is CASSAPGTGDYGYTF. The CDR3 coding sequence is TGTGCCAGTAGTGCCCCCGGGACGGGAGACTATGGCTACACCTTC.

The rearrangement uses TRBV28 and TRBJ2-5, with 10 positions matching TRBD1. The germline V gene encodes CDR1 MDHEN and CDR2 SYDVKM. The CDR3 is 16 amino acids. V lost 3 bases, J lost 2 bases, and 6 bases stayed unmatched. CDR3 nucleotides: TGTGCCAGCAGTTTCACCGGACAGGGGGTGCAAGAGACCCAGTACTTC. Amino acids: CASSFTGQGVQETQYF.

The chain employs TRBV28 and TRBJ1-1; perhaps TRBD1 as D (6 bases). CDR1 is MDHEN, CDR2 SYDVKM, per germline. V dropped 4 bases and J dropped 2 bases, with 14 bases sitting between them. The CDR3 totals 15 residues. The CDR3 DNA reads as TGTGCCAGCAGTTCCCTAGGGGGGGCTAACACTGAAGCTTTCTTT. Protein product: CASSSLGGANTEAFF. Supplemented by reference TRBV28 and TRBJ1-1, the full variable domain reads DVKVTQSSRYLVKRTGEKVFLECVQDMDHENMFWYRQDPGLGLRLIYFSYDVKMKEKGDIPEGYSVSREKKERFSLILESASTNQTSMYLCASSSLGGANTEAFFGQGTRLTVV.

This clone was counted a single time. V gene TRBV27 combines with J gene TRBJ2-1; 10 bases align to TRBD2. The CDR3 contains 17 residues. Losses at the gene ends were 5 bases for V and 4 bases for J; bases not matched to a gene: 11. Germline V gene data show CDR1 as MNHEY and CDR2 as SMNVEV (reference sequence). The CDR3 DNA is TGTGCCAGCAGTCTACAACCGGGACTAGCGACTTACAATGAGCAGTTCTTC. It translates to CASSLQPGLATYNEQFF.

The rearrangement links TRBV6-4 to TRBJ2-3; 10 bases match TRBD2. CDR1 and CDR2 from the germline V gene are MRHNA and SNTAGT. The CDR3 runs 15 residues. The V gene end was trimmed by 5 bases and the J gene end by 6 bases; junction bases not matched to a gene: 8. The CDR3 sequence is CASSTRGSGRDTQYF. The CDR3 DNA is TGTGCCAGCAGTACCCGGGGTAGCGGGAGGGATACGCAGTATTTT.

The gene calls are TRBV6-1 and TRBJ2-5, with 7 bases that match TRBD2. The CDR3 totals 13 residues. The germline V gene has CDR1 MNHNS and CDR2 SASEGT. With V trimmed by 8 bases and J by 5 bases, 8 bases remained unmatched. In DNA, the CDR3 is TGTGCCAGCGGTAGGGCGGGAGAGGAGACCCAGTACTTC. It yields the protein CASGRAGEETQYF.

J is TRBJ2-1 and V is TRBV28; 12 bases fit TRBD2. Germline V gene lookup returns CDR1 MDHEN and CDR2 SYDVKM. V trimming: 5 bases; J trimming: 8 bases; junction bases outside the gene matches: 10. CDR3 length: 16 amino acids. The DNA for the CDR3 is TGTGCCAGCAGTCTATCGACTAGCGGGAGAAGGTATGAGCAGTTCTTC. Amino acid sequence: CASSLSTSGRRYEQFF.

The chain links TRBV5-5 to TRBJ2-7, with 9 bases aligning to TRBD1. This CDR3 has 15 amino acids. Germline trimming cut 2 bases from V and 4 bases from J; bases unmatched to any gene: 7. Germline-derived CDR1 and CDR2 are SGHKS and YYEKEE (reference sequence). The CDR3 DNA sequence: TGTGCCAGCAGCTTTGACAGGGGGACGCCGTACGAGCAGTACTTC. This sequence encodes CASSFDRGTPYEQYF.

The chain carries TRBV4-1 and TRBJ2-5; D might be TRBD1 (6 bases). The germline V gene has CDR1 MGHRA and CDR2 YSYEKL. V was trimmed by 8 bases and J by 5 bases, leaving 15 bases between them. The CDR3 is 13 amino acids. This chain's CDR3 is CASAQQGRETQYF. The CDR3 DNA sequence: TGCGCCAGCGCCCAACAGGGACGGGAGACCCAGTACTTC.

The J gene is TRBJ2-1, the V gene TRBV5-1; D may be TRBD2 (6 bases). The germline V gene encodes CDR1 SGHRS and CDR2 YFSETQ. The CDR3 spans 16 residues. Trimming took 0 bases from V and 3 from J, leaving 13 bases between them. CDR3 nucleotide sequence: TGCGCCAGCAGCTTGGCGGGGGAGGTTAGCTACAATGAGCAGTTCTTC. It yields the protein CASSLAGEVSYNEQFF.

The chain combines TRBV27 with TRBJ1-4; D is undetermined. Germline V lookup: CDR1 MNHEY, CDR2 SMNVEV (reference sequence). The V and J ends lost 1 base and 0 bases respectively, with 9 bases between them. The CDR3 consists of 16 residues. The CDR3 spells CASSLFITSTNEKLFF. DNA for the CDR3: TGTGCCAGCAGTTTATTTATCACTTCAACTAATGAAAAACTGTTTTTT. Full variable domain (remainder filled in from reference TRBV27 and TRBJ1-4): EAQVTQNPRYLITVTGKKLTVTCSQNMNHEYMSWYRQDPGLGLRQIYYSMNVEVTDKGDVPEGYKVSRKEKRNFPLILESPSPNQTSLYFCASSLFITSTNEKLFFGSGTQLSVL.

There are a few counts of this clone. The chain combines TRBV10-2 with TRBJ2-7; D uncertain. V lost 3 bases to trimming and J lost 7 bases, with 10 bases between them. The CDR3 totals 12 residues. The germline CDR1 and CDR2 sequences are WSHSY and SAAADI. The CDR3 sequence: CASSDNSLEQYF. In DNA form, the CDR3 reads TGCGCCAGCAGTGATAACAGTTTAGAGCAGTACTTC.

The chain is built from TRBV25-1 and TRBJ1-1; the D gene is possibly TRBD1 (5 bases). Deletions cut 9 bases from V and 1 base from J, with 9 bases between. Germline CDR1 and CDR2: MGHDK and SYGVNS. This CDR3 is built from 12 residues. Here the CDR3 DNA reads TGTGCCAGTACCCAGGGGAACACTGAAGCTTTCTTT. Amino acid sequence: CASTQGNTEAFF. The whole variable domain, filled in from reference TRBV25-1 and TRBJ1-1, reads EADIYQTPRYLVIGTGKKITLECSQTMGHDKMYWYQQDPGMELHLIHYSYGVNSTEKGDLSSESTVSRIRTEHFPLTLESARPSHTSQYLCASTQGNTEAFFGQGTRLTVV.

This clone was recorded a few times. This rearrangement joins TRBV9 to TRBJ2-1; TRBD2 aligns across 10 bases. Germline loops: CDR1 SGDLS, CDR2 YYNGEE. The CDR3 extends over 14 amino acids. V dropped 6 bases and J dropped 8; count of bases not matched to a gene: 8. The CDR3 sequence: CASTAPSGRHEQFF. CDR3 DNA sequence: TGTGCCAGCACCGCGCCTAGCGGGAGACATGAGCAGTTCTTC.

This clone was counted a few times. The chain uses TRBV19 and TRBJ2-1; D gene uncertain. V was cut by 3 bases and J by 2 bases, with 11 bases left in between. The V gene's germline CDR1 is LNHDA and CDR2 SQIVND (reference sequence). This CDR3 has 15 residues. The CDR3 DNA reads as TGTGCCAGTAGTATTGTATACTCCACCTACAATGAGCAGTTCTTC. It translates to CASSIVYSTYNEQFF.

In this sample, this clone turned up once. The chain combines TRBV11-3 with TRBJ2-2; D is possibly TRBD1 (5 bases). Trimming pared 5 bases from V and 4 bases from J, leaving 17 bases between. The CDR3 totals 16 residues. Per germline, CDR1 SGHNT and CDR2 YENEEA. The CDR3 sequence: CASSPQAQGSTGELFF. The CDR3 region has the DNA TGTGCCAGCAGCCCCCAGGCTCAGGGATCCACCGGGGAGCTGTTTTTT. Complete variable domain (other parts from reference TRBV11-3 and TRBJ2-2): EAGVVQSPRYKIIEKKQPVAFWCNPISGHNTLYWYLQNLGQGPELLIRYENEEAVDDSQLPKDRFSAERLKGVDSTLKIQPAELGDSAVYLCASSPQAQGSTGELFFGEGSRLTVL.